This TCR beta chain was sequenced for a study of T cell responses to AZD1222 COVID-19 vaccine. General study points: Of spike-specific TCRs, nearly half reportedly target regions left unmutated in variants. CD4 TCRs covered the whole spike, strongest at regions 160-218 and 743-854.

Repertoires were generated with immunoSEQ multiplex PCR, while TCRdb's copy carries only in-frame clones and drops some. The sample lists 66,000 or so clones, approximately 85% seen once, with 20% to 30% in the top ten. This clone came up a few times. As yet, its antigen is unknown. Germline V gene lookup returns CDR1 LGHDT and CDR2 YNNKEL (reference sequence). The CDR3 length is 16 residues. V lost 4 bases to trimming and J lost 6 bases; unmatched junction nucleotides: 15. The genes are TRBV3-1 (or the pseudogene TRBV3-2) and TRBJ2-7; 7 nucleotides match TRBD1. The source is an adult in good health. The sample here was peripheral blood, taken on day 0 of MenACWY control vaccination. CDR3 sequence: CASSPYGEDRAGEQYF. CDR3 in DNA: TGTGCCAGCAGCCCATACGGAGAAGACAGGGCTGGCGAGCAGTACTTC.